This T cell receptor (beta chain) was profiled in a study of a mutant IDH1 vaccine in newly diagnosed glioma (dated by TCRdb to the early 2020s). The study in broad terms: Across visits V03 through V10, patients got a total of eight vaccinations, given in weeks 1, 3, 5, 7, 11, 15, 19 and 23. Peripheral blood was drawn at six visits: V03 (baseline), V05, V07, V10, V12 and V13. Longitudinal TCRB deep sequencing was performed for some 25 treated patients wherever samples were available for exploratory analyses. Vaccination began 4-6 weeks after radiotherapy alone, or alongside temozolomide cycles in the chemotherapy-containing groups. Before enrollment, most patients had been given radiochemotherapy with temozolomide as standard therapy, while the rest had received either radiotherapy alone or temozolomide alone. Of the roughly 30 treated patients, about 62% were male and roughly 38% were female, and a mean age of roughly 41 years was recorded.

This clone was picked up one time. There is no known antigen for this receptor. Base qualities were left out, and no much larger clone turns up one base away. Broader findings and caveats from the paper: No apparent relationship was observed between pseudoprogression and alterations in the top peripheral T cell clonotypes detected by TCRB sequencing. According to the authors, sample limitations meant that analyses of patient blood samples could not be reproduced. Availability determined which PBMC samples were chosen for TCRB deep sequencing. Across multiple MHC alleles, vaccine-induced immune responses were seen in approximately 93% of patients.

CDR1 and CDR2 are drawn from the germline V gene: SGHRS, YFSETQ. From the cysteine through the phenylalanine, the CDR3 covers 15 amino acids. Of the read, only the CDR3 DNA is kept; its 45 bases are in frame from base 1. V sheds 2 bases and J sheds 1 base, leaving 10 bases between their ends. The sample's time point label, in plain terms: week 5, during vaccination. A 20-mer mutant IDH1 peptide at 300 micrograms in Montanide made up each vaccine dose, which was injected subcutaneously together with topical imiquimod. All donors had newly diagnosed IDH1-mutant astrocytomas of WHO grade 3 or 4 that showed loss of nuclear ATRX. The samples were drawn from NOA16, a multicentre, single-arm, open-label phase I trial in Germany that tested a mutant IDH1 peptide vaccine in humans for the first time. Genomic DNA for TCRB sequencing was extracted from EDTA blood using the DNeasy Blood and Tissue Kit. Libraries came from the immunoSEQ multiplex PCR assay. Following the manufacturer's protocol, the hsTCRB Kit was used to amplify rearranged TCR beta chain sequences. Sequencing of TCRB libraries was carried out on an Illumina MiSeq. As for the original processing: The kit vendor's proprietary platform handled demultiplexing, trimming and gene mapping. The source is immuneACCESS, and TCRdb retained only in-frame sequences with V and J called. Part of the clones is not carried over; for the studies checked, unresolved V genes explain less than half of this, and the remainder is unexplained. From that table come the V and J calls and clone size; the DNA was used to work out D and trimming. This sample is represented by roughly 50,000 clones; around 78% of them were singletons. The ten largest account for around 2% of the sample.

This receptor was obtained from a woman between 40 and 55 years old with glioma. Sequenced material: PBMCs, taken from a glioma patient whose treatment included an IDH1 peptide vaccine. The chain is assembled from TRBV5-1 and TRBJ2-4; the D call is tentative, TRBD1 or TRBD2, as each matches 7 bases. The CDR3 protein sequence reads: CASSFQGGAKNIQYF. The DNA sequence is given as TGCGCCAGCAGCTTTCAGGGGGGGGCCAAAAACATTCAGTACTTC.